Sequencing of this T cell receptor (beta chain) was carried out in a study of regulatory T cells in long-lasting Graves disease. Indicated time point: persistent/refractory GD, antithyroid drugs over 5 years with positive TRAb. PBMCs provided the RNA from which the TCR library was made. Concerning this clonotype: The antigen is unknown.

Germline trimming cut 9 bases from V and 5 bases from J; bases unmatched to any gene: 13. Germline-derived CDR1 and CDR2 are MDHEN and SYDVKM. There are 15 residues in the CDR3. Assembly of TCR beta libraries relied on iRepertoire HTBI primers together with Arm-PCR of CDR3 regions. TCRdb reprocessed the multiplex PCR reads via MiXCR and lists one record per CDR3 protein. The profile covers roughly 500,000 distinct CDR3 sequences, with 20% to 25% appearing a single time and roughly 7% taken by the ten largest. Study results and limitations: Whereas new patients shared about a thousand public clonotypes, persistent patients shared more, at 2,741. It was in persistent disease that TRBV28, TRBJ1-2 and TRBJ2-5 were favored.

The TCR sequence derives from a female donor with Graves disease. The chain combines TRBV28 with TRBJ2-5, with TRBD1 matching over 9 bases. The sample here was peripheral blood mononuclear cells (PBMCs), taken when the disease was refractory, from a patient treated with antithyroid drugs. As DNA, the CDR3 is TGTGCCAGAGGGCCGGGACAGGGCGCAGGGGAGACCCAGTACTTC. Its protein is CARGPGQGAGETQYF.